Following are 30 T cell receptor beta chains from one sample sequenced in a study of blood T cell repertoires in COVID-19. Here immunoSEQ multiplex PCR was the method, and the copy in TCRdb shows in-frame clones only, minus some. The sample yields around 60,000 clones, around 85% seen once. The sequencing sample was made of peripheral blood. The receptors shown here come from a man aged 35 to 55 with acute or convalescent COVID-19.

The chain joins TRBV4-1 to TRBJ1-4; the D gene is possibly TRBD1 (5 bases). Germline-derived CDR1 and CDR2 are MGHRA and YSYEKL. V dropped 4 bases and J dropped 7 bases, with 28 bases sitting between them. The CDR3 contains 19 residues. Written as DNA, the CDR3 is TGCGCCAGCAGCCCCCCTCCTTCACCGCGGGACCCCTTAGGTGAAAAACTGTTTTTT. This encodes CASSPPPSPRDPLGEKLFF.

This clone was seen more than once but under ten times. The chain is built from TRBV21-1 and TRBJ1-5; the tabulated D call, TRBD1, remains unverified against the DNA. TRBV21-1 is assigned pseudogene status. This CDR3 has 16 residues. The CDR3 loop is CASSKGHRQEDQPQHF. CDR3 in DNA: TGTGCCAGCAGCAAAGGCCACCGACAGGAGGATCAGCCCCAGCATTTT.

V usage is TRBV30 and J usage is TRBJ1-5; the match to TRBD1 covers 7 bases. The J segment lost 5 bases and the V segment lost 3 bases, leaving 7 bases of the junction unmatched. The germline gives CDR1 GTSNPN, CDR2 SVGIG (reference sequence). This CDR3 region has 14 residues. The CDR3 DNA reads as TGTGCCTGGAGCAGGGGACAGATTGATCAGCCCCAGCATTTT. It specifies CAWSRGQIDQPQHF.

This clone was seen a few times. This chain uses TRBV11-3 with TRBJ1-3; 7 bases match TRBD1. The CDR3 has 16 amino acids. V shed 4 bases and J 4 bases; nucleotides not matched to a gene: 10. Germline loops: CDR1 SGHNT, CDR2 YENEEA. CDR3 in DNA: TGTGCCAGCAGCTCCAAAGGAGGGGACAGAGGAAACACCATATATTTT. Encoded protein: CASSSKGGDRGNTIYF.

This clone was detected only once. The rearrangement joins TRBV19 to TRBJ2-7; TRBD1 might be the D (5 bases). This CDR3 is 13 amino acids long. Trimming cost V 1 base and J 6 bases, with 10 bases left between them. CDR1 LNHDA and CDR2 SQIVND come from the germline V gene (reference sequence). For the CDR3, the DNA is TGTGCCAGTAGTATAGGCAGGGCCCTCGAGCAGTACTTC. As protein: CASSIGRALEQYF.

This chain links TRBV24-1 with TRBJ2-5; no reliable D call. V was shortened by 3 bases and J by 2 bases, with 9 bases between the two germline ends. This CDR3 comprises 14 residues. Looked up from germline, CDR1 is KGHDR and CDR2 is SFDVKD. This CDR3 reads CATSDPDTQETQYF. CDR3 DNA: TGTGCCACCAGTGATCCCGACACGCAAGAGACCCAGTACTTC.

The chain has TRBV6-2 or TRBV6-3 and TRBJ2-1; 9 bases map to TRBD2. J gave up 4 bases and V 5 bases, and 6 bases lay outside the gene matches. This CDR3 has 15 residues. Germline CDR1 is MNHEY and CDR2 is SVGEGT. The DNA of the CDR3 is TGTGCCAGCAGTCGGGCAGCGGGGGGTTACAATGAGCAGTTCTTC. It is translated as CASSRAAGGYNEQFF.

As to this clone: One end of the junction fails to match germline, which may point to a read error. J is TRBJ2-7 and V is TRBV9, with 7 bases aligning to TRBD1. Germline V lookup: CDR1 SGDLS, CDR2 YYNGEE. The CDR3 runs to 13 residues. CDR3 sequence reads: CASSGRLDRPEHF. CDR3 DNA: TGTGCCAGCAGCGGTCGATTGGACAGGCCTGAACACTTC.

Only a few counts were recorded for this clone. This chain joins TRBV6-6 and TRBJ1-2; tentatively, D is TRBD1 (5 bases). Germline-derived CDR1 and CDR2 are MNHNY and SVGAGI (reference sequence). The CDR3 covers 15 residues. V was trimmed by 8 bases and J by 7 bases, leaving 23 bases between them. The CDR3, as DNA: TGTGCCAGCTGCTTAGACGGACAAGCAGAGATTGGCTACACCTTC. This sequence encodes CASCLDGQAEIGYTF.

The chain links TRBV18 to TRBJ1-5; D may be TRBD1 (5 bases). Trimming took 5 bases from V and 8 from J, leaving 16 bases between them. Germline-derived CDR1 and CDR2 are KGHSH and LQKENI. The length of the CDR3 is 14 residues. Here the CDR3 reads CASSSDGGGEPQHF. The CDR3 DNA reads TGTGCCAGCTCATCCGACGGTGGGGGGGAGCCCCAGCATTTT.

V is TRBV18 and J is TRBJ1-4; D perhaps matches TRBD1 (5 bases). Trimming removed 6 bases at V and 5 bases at J, with 22 bases between. Per germline, CDR1 KGHSH and CDR2 LQKENI. This CDR3 has 17 amino acids. The CDR3 reads CASSFSGTHLGNEKLFF. The CDR3 DNA is TGTGCCAGCTCTTTCAGCGGGACCCATCTCGGGAATGAAAAACTGTTTTTT.

This chain joins TRBV25-1 and TRBJ2-2; tentative D call: TRBD1 (5 bases). V was shortened by 3 bases and J by 8 bases, with 10 bases between the two germline ends. This CDR3 is 13 amino acids long. CDR1 MGHDK and CDR2 SYGVNS come from the germline V gene. The DNA for the CDR3 is TGTGCCAGCAGTGACAGGGTAGGGGGGGAGCTGTTTTTT. It translates to CASSDRVGGELFF.

The chain is built from TRBV5-1 and TRBJ1-1, with D possibly TRBD1 on 5 matching bases. Germline V gene sequence: CDR1 SGHRS, CDR2 YFSETQ. The CDR3 totals 16 residues. The V end was cut by 0 bases, the J end by 1 base, with 13 bases between. The CDR3 reads CASSLVGGDANTEAFF. The CDR3 DNA reads as TGCGCCAGCAGCTTGGTAGGCGGGGACGCGAACACTGAAGCTTTCTTT.

The J gene is TRBJ1-4, the V gene TRBV11-3; D call uncertain. The V and J ends lost 2 bases and 4 bases respectively, with 17 bases between them. Germline V gives CDR1 SGHNT, CDR2 YENEEA. The CDR3 is 17 residues long. The CDR3 DNA sequence: TGTGCCAGCAGCTTAATTTATAGCGGCCTTCGTAATGAAAAACTGTTTTTT. This codes for CASSLIYSGLRNEKLFF. Using reference TRBV11-3 and TRBJ1-4 for the parts outside the CDR3, the full variable domain is EAGVVQSPRYKIIEKKQPVAFWCNPISGHNTLYWYLQNLGQGPELLIRYENEEAVDDSQLPKDRFSAERLKGVDSTLKIQPAELGDSAVYLCASSLIYSGLRNEKLFFGSGTQLSVL.

Only a few counts were recorded for this clone. The genes are TRBV3-1 (or the pseudogene TRBV3-2) and TRBJ1-3, with 7 nucleotides matching TRBD1. Germline V gene data show CDR1 as LGHDT and CDR2 as YNNKEL (reference sequence). The CDR3 length is 16 residues. Losses at the gene ends were 4 bases for V and 4 bases for J; bases not matched to a gene: 10. CDR3 sequence (DNA): TGTGCCAGCAGCCTCGTACAGGGGTGGCAAGGAAACACCATATATTTT. It translates to CASSLVQGWQGNTIYF.

The gene calls are TRBV2 and TRBJ1-4; D is ambiguous. V shed 8 bases and J shed 0 bases, with 10 bases lying between them. Germline V CDR1 and CDR2: SNHLY, FYNNEI. CDR3 length: 14 residues. The CDR3 reads CASHRASTNEKLFF. CDR3 in DNA: TGTGCCAGCCACAGAGCTTCAACTAATGAAAAACTGTTTTTT.

The chain links TRBV19 to TRBJ1-2; 9 bases map to TRBD1. The CDR3 length is 12 residues. V lost 10 bases and J lost 7; bases outside the gene matches: 7. Germline CDR1 LNHDA, CDR2 SQIVND (reference sequence). CDR3 residues: CATTGGRGGYTF. The CDR3 nucleotides are TGTGCCACCACAGGGGGCCGGGGTGGCTACACCTTC. Looking up the rest from reference TRBV19 and TRBJ1-2 gives the full variable domain: DGGITQSPKYLFRKEGQNVTLSCEQNLNHDAMYWYRQDPGQGLRLIYYSQIVNDFQKGDIAEGYSVSREKKESFPLTVTSAQKNPTAFYLCATTGGRGGYTFGSGTRLTVV.

Only one count was recorded for this clone. The chain uses TRBV7-7 and TRBJ2-3; 9 bases agree with TRBD2. V trimming: 5 bases; J trimming: 6 bases; junction bases outside the gene matches: 6. There are 14 residues in the CDR3. Germline V gene lookup returns CDR1 SSHAT and CDR2 FNYEAQ (reference sequence). CDR3 sequence (DNA): TGTGCCAGCAGCCGCGGGGGGGCAGGGGATACGCAGTATTTT. It translates to CASSRGGAGDTQYF.

This clone has only one observation. The chain links TRBV7-3 to TRBJ1-3; TRBD1 matches at 9 bases. The CDR3 covers 16 residues. Germline V gives CDR1 SGHTA, CDR2 FQGTGA. The junction had 6 bases not matched to a gene; V was cut back by 3 bases and J by 3 bases. CDR3 residues: CASSFSGTGSGNTIYF. CDR3 nucleotides: TGTGCCAGCAGCTTCTCCGGGACAGGGAGTGGAAACACCATATATTTT.

The chain joins TRBV4-2 to TRBJ2-7; a weak D match, TRBD1 (6 bases). Germline V gene data show CDR1 as LGHNA and CDR2 as YNFKEQ. V gave up 1 base and J gave up 4 bases, with 8 bases separating them. The CDR3 contains 13 residues. CDR3 bases: TGTGCCAGCAGCCAAGCACAGGGTTACGAGCAGTACTTC. This gives the protein CASSQAQGYEQYF.

This clone was counted between two and nine times. The chain employs TRBV18 and TRBJ2-1; 7 bases map to TRBD1. The CDR3 runs 16 residues. J gave up 0 bases and V 2 bases, and 4 bases lay outside the gene matches. Looked up from germline, CDR1 is KGHSH and CDR2 is LQKENI. The CDR3 DNA sequence: TGTGCCAGCTCACCAGACAGGGTAACCTCCTACAATGAGCAGTTCTTC. It is translated as CASSPDRVTSYNEQFF.

V gene TRBV28 combines with J gene TRBJ1-5, with D hard to call. Trimming removed 6 bases from V and 0 bases from J, with 9 bases in between. Germline V lookup: CDR1 MDHEN, CDR2 SYDVKM. The CDR3 runs to 14 residues. The CDR3 DNA reads TGTGCCAGCAGCTTAGTTCTTAGCAATCAGCCCCAGCATTTT. Its protein product is CASSLVLSNQPQHF.

The chain carries TRBV7-2 and TRBJ1-6, with TRBD1 matching over 8 bases. Germline CDR1 is SGHTA and CDR2 is FQGNSA. CDR3 length: 16 amino acids. V shed 0 bases, J shed 8 bases, and the junction held 6 bases outside the gene matches. The CDR3 coding sequence is TGTGCCAGCAGCTTAGCGGCCGGGACAGGAGATTCACCCCTCCACTTT. Residues: CASSLAAGTGDSPLHF.

This rearrangement joins TRBV4-2 to TRBJ1-2; TRBD1 agrees at 7 bases. V lost 3 bases to trimming and J lost 6 bases; unmatched junction nucleotides: 10. Germline lookup yields CDR1 LGHNA and CDR2 YNFKEQ. The CDR3 runs to 15 residues. The CDR3 loop is CASSHLDRDLDGYTF. CDR3 nucleotide sequence: TGTGCCAGCAGCCATCTCGACAGGGACTTGGATGGCTACACCTTC.

The rearrangement links TRBV24-1 to TRBJ1-3; D ambiguous. The CDR3 loop spans 15 amino acids. The V gene lost 2 bases and the J gene lost 7 bases, with 14 bases spanning the gap. CDR1 KGHDR and CDR2 SFDVKD come from the germline V gene. The CDR3 coding sequence is TGTGCCACCAGTGATTCATCGGCAGCGGGGAACACCATATATTTT. Amino acids: CATSDSSAAGNTIYF.

V usage is TRBV11-3 and J usage is TRBJ1-2, with D unclear. From germline, CDR1 is SGHNT and CDR2 YENEEA. Deletions cut 3 bases from V and 2 bases from J, with 7 bases between. CDR3 length: 13 amino acids. DNA for the CDR3: TGTGCCAGCAGCTTTCGGGAAAACTATGGCTACACCTTC. Translated: CASSFRENYGYTF.

V and J are TRBV14 and TRBJ1-4; D is undetermined. Germline lookup yields CDR1 SGHDN and CDR2 FVKESK. V was shortened by 0 bases and J by 0 bases, with 8 bases between the two germline ends. CDR3 length: 16 amino acids. The CDR3 spells CASSQDWSTTNEKLFF. CDR3 coding DNA: TGTGCCAGCAGCCAAGATTGGAGCACAACTAATGAAAAACTGTTTTTT.

V and J are TRBV28 and TRBJ2-5; a weak D match, TRBD1 (6 bases). The V end lost 0 bases, the J end lost 2 bases, and 13 bases lay between the germline ends. Germline V gives CDR1 MDHEN, CDR2 SYDVKM. This CDR3 contains 16 residues. CDR3 protein: CASSLWGGTSQETQYF. CDR3 sequence (DNA): TGTGCCAGCAGTTTATGGGGTGGGACATCGCAAGAGACCCAGTACTTC. The whole variable domain, remainder taken from reference TRBV28 and TRBJ2-5, is DVKVTQSSRYLVKRTGEKVFLECVQDMDHENMFWYRQDPGLGLRLIYFSYDVKMKEKGDIPEGYSVSREKKERFSLILESASTNQTSMYLCASSLWGGTSQETQYFGPGTRLLVL.

This chain uses TRBV24-1 with TRBJ2-1; TRBD2 matches at 7 bases. The CDR3 sequence is 16 residues long. Germline loops: CDR1 KGHDR, CDR2 SFDVKD. The V gene end was trimmed by 0 bases and the J gene end by 5 bases; junction bases not matched to a gene: 6. As DNA, the CDR3 is TGTGCCACCAGTGATTTGCGTAGGACTAGTAACAATGAGCAGTTCTTC. It codes for CATSDLRRTSNNEQFF.

This sequence joins TRBV7-9 and TRBJ1-6; 9 bases agree with TRBD1. The germline CDR1 and CDR2 sequences are SEHNR and FQNEAQ (reference sequence). Germline trimming cut 8 bases from V and 8 bases from J; bases unmatched to any gene: 16. CDR3 length: 17 residues. DNA of the CDR3: TGTGCCAGCGGTACGGCGACAGGGGGTCTGTCCCATTCACCCCTCCACTTT. The encoded protein is CASGTATGGLSHSPLHF.